Presented here are 25 T cell receptor beta chains from one specimen sequenced in a study of CD8+CD57+ T cells in acquired aplastic anemia. The study profiled TCR beta VDJ and CDR3 using genomic DNA as template. TCRdb re-analysed the reads in MiXCR, keeping a single row per CDR3 protein. The sample shows approximately 150,000 distinct CDR3 sequences, roughly 50% of them seen only once. Sequenced patients had shown CD8+CD57+ cell expansion by flow cytometry. Sequencing was carried out using sorted CD4+, CD8+, or CD8+CD57+ T cells (not recorded which) from PBMCs. These receptor sequences come from a human donor with aplastic anemia.

On this clonotype: The junction departs from the called germline gene at one end, perhaps through a read error. The chain employs TRBV25-1 and TRBJ2-3; D possibly matches TRBD1 or TRBD2 (6 bases each). Germline-derived CDR1 and CDR2 are MGHDK and SYGVNS. The CDR3 covers 12 residues. The CDR3 DNA follows: TGTGCCAGCAGCGAATGGGGGGACACTCCGTATTTT. This translates into CASSEWGDTPYF. The full variable domain, completed using reference TRBV25-1 and TRBJ2-3, is EADIYQTPRYLVIGTGKKITLECSQTMGHDKMYWYQQDPGMELHLIHYSYGVNSTEKGDLSSESTVSRIRTEHFPLTLESARPSHTSQYLCASSEWGDTPYFGPGTRLTVL.

The chain has TRBV10-3 and TRBJ1-2, with D possibly TRBD1 on 5 matching bases. Trimming took 4 bases from V and 8 from J, leaving 11 bases between them. Germline lookup yields CDR1 ENHRY and CDR2 SYGVKD. The CDR3 loop spans 12 amino acids. In DNA, the CDR3 is TGTGCCATCAGTGGTGTACAGGACGGCTACACCTTC. Translation gives CAISGVQDGYTF.

The chain couples TRBV7-8 to TRBJ2-3; no clear D gene. From germline, CDR1 is SGHVS and CDR2 FQNEAQ. The CDR3 runs to 15 residues. Trimming took 1 base from V and 1 from J, leaving 9 bases between them. The CDR3 is CASSLGGVGTDTQYF. DNA for the CDR3: TGTGCCAGCAGCTTAGGAGGTGTTGGCACAGATACGCAGTATTTT. Based on the CDR3 plus reference TRBV7-8 and TRBJ2-3, the full variable domain is GAGVSQSPRYKVAKRGQDVALRCDPISGHVSLFWYQQALGQGPEFLTYFQNEAQLDKSGLPSDRFFAERPEGSVSTLKIQRTQQEDSAVYLCASSLGGVGTDTQYFGPGTRLTVL.

This clonotype has ten or more counts. The J gene is TRBJ2-1, the V gene TRBV20-1; TRBD2 is a possible D gene (6 bases). V was trimmed by 0 bases and J by 8 bases, leaving 14 bases between them. CDR3 length equals 14 residues. CDR1 and CDR2 from the germline V gene are DFQATT and SNEGSKA (reference sequence). The CDR3 region is CSARDGLSFHEQFF. CDR3 nucleotides: TGCAGTGCTAGAGATGGACTATCGTTCCATGAGCAGTTCTTC.

The chain couples TRBV29-1 to TRBJ2-3; TRBD1 aligns across 9 bases. This CDR3 contains 14 residues. The V gene's germline CDR1 is SQVTM and CDR2 ANQGSEA. V was clipped by 6 bases and J by 4 bases; unmatched bases: 8. The CDR3 DNA reads as TGCAGCGTGGATGGAACAGGGGGCGCAGATACGCAGTATTTT. Protein product: CSVDGTGGADTQYF.

This sequence joins TRBV19 and TRBJ2-7; D not certain. The length of the CDR3 is 13 residues. Trimming took off 7 bases at V and 3 bases at J, with 13 bases between the two ends. The V gene's germline CDR1 is LNHDA and CDR2 SQIVND (reference sequence). Written as DNA, the CDR3 is TGTGCCAGTACGAAGGGATTCCTCTACGAGCAGTACTTC. This encodes CASTKGFLYEQYF.

This clonotype showed up many times. The genes are TRBV5-6 and TRBJ2-2; D not resolved. Germline V gene lookup returns CDR1 SGHDT and CDR2 YYEEEE. The CDR3 runs to 15 residues. Trimming left V 4 bases short and J 7 bases short, with 17 bases between. DNA for the CDR3: TGTGCCAGCAGCCCGCCAACTGGGTCGGACGGGGAGCTGTTTTTT. It encodes CASSPPTGSDGELFF.

There are many counts of this clonotype. The CDR3 loop reads CASSETGTNYGYTF. The CDR3 coding sequence is TGCGCCAGCAGCGAGACAGGGACTAACTATGGCTACACCTTC. The chain recombines TRBV5-1 with TRBJ1-2; 7 nucleotides match TRBD1. The CDR3 totals 14 residues. The germline CDR1 and CDR2 sequences are SGHRS and YFSETQ. Unmatched junction bases numbered 3, after V lost 4 bases and J lost 0 bases.

This chain uses TRBV5-1 with TRBJ1-6, with 12 bases matching TRBD1. The CDR3 spans 16 residues. Germline CDR1 reads SGHRS; CDR2 reads YFSETQ. The junction had 9 bases not matched to a gene; V was cut back by 0 bases and J by 14 bases. CDR3 in amino acids: CASSLEGTGGVGSLHF. The CDR3 nucleotides read TGCGCCAGCAGCTTGGAGGGGACAGGGGGCGTAGGGTCCCTCCACTTT.

The table lists this clonotype with a count of one. The V call is TRBV5-1, the J call TRBJ2-3; 9 nucleotides line up with TRBD2. This CDR3 spans 17 amino acids. Germline CDR1 reads SGHRS; CDR2 reads YFSETQ. V shed 0 bases, J shed 2 bases, and the junction held 7 bases outside the gene matches. The CDR3, as DNA: TGCGCCAGCAGCTTGGTTGGGACTAGCATTTCCACAGATACGCAGTATTTT. Its protein is CASSLVGTSISTDTQYF. Complete variable domain (other parts from reference TRBV5-1 and TRBJ2-3): KAGVTQTPRYLIKTRGQQVTLSCSPISGHRSVSWYQQTPGQGLQFLFEYFSETQRNKGNFPGRFSGRQFSNSRSEMNVSTLELGDSALYLCASSLVGTSISTDTQYFGPGTRLTVL.

Here the CDR3 DNA reads TGCAGTGCCGTGGGGGGCAATTGGGAGACCCAGTACTTC. This encodes CSAVGGNWETQYF. V and J are TRBV20-1 and TRBJ2-5; D may be TRBD1 or TRBD2 (6 bases each). The germline V gene encodes CDR1 DFQATT and CDR2 SNEGSKA (reference sequence). The CDR3 totals 13 residues. Trimming took off 6 bases at V and 5 bases at J, with 16 bases between the two ends.

This chain joins TRBV20-1 and TRBJ1-1; 8 nucleotides line up with TRBD1. Looked up from germline, CDR1 is DFQATT and CDR2 is SNEGSKA (reference sequence). Losses at the gene ends were 8 bases for V and 6 bases for J; bases not matched to a gene: 8. There are 12 residues in the CDR3. The CDR3: CSTTGEFAEAFF. DNA for the CDR3: TGCAGTACGACAGGGGAATTCGCTGAAGCTTTCTTT.

The J gene is TRBJ2-3, the V gene TRBV29-1; 10 nucleotides agree with TRBD1. This CDR3 comprises 14 residues. V was pared by 7 bases and J by 3 bases, with 7 bases of the junction left unmatched. Looked up from germline, CDR1 is SQVTM and CDR2 is ANQGSEA. The CDR3 bases are TGCAGCGCAAAGGGACAGGGGTGGACAGATACGCAGTATTTT. Protein product: CSAKGQGWTDTQYF.

This rearrangement joins TRBV5-1 to TRBJ1-2; 10 bases line up with TRBD1. This CDR3 region has 16 residues. Per germline, CDR1 SGHRS and CDR2 YFSETQ. The junction had 13 bases not matched to a gene; V was cut back by 4 bases and J by 7 bases. CDR3 bases: TGCGCCAGCAGCGTAGAGGTTGACAGGGGGCATGTTGGCTACACCTTC. Encoded protein: CASSVEVDRGHVGYTF. The complete variable domain, with remaining parts taken from reference TRBV5-1 and TRBJ1-2, reads KAGVTQTPRYLIKTRGQQVTLSCSPISGHRSVSWYQQTPGQGLQFLFEYFSETQRNKGNFPGRFSGRQFSNSRSEMNVSTLELGDSALYLCASSVEVDRGHVGYTFGSGTRLTVV.

This clonotype came up many times. This CDR3 is CASSLDNRGNEQYF. The CDR3 DNA sequence: TGTGCCAGCAGCTTAGACAACAGGGGCAACGAGCAGTACTTC. The chain joins TRBV7-2 to TRBJ2-7, with TRBD1 matching 7 bases. There are 14 residues in the CDR3. Germline V gene data show CDR1 as SGHTA and CDR2 as FQGNSA. The junction had 5 bases not matched to a gene; V was cut back by 1 base and J by 5 bases.

This clonotype turned up a few times. CDR3 loop: CASSSQRGQTEAFF. CDR3 DNA: TGTGCCAGCAGTTCCCAAAGGGGGCAAACTGAAGCTTTCTTT. V gene TRBV2 combines with J gene TRBJ1-1, with TRBD1 matching 7 bases. V lost 5 bases and J lost 5; bases outside the gene matches: 8. The germline CDR1 and CDR2 sequences are SNHLY and FYNNEI. The CDR3 runs to 14 residues. Full variable domain (rest looked up from reference TRBV2 and TRBJ1-1): EPEVTQTPSHQVTQMGQEVILRCVPISNHLYFYWYRQILGQKVEFLVSFYNNEISEKSEIFDDQFSVERPDGSNFTLKIRSTKLEDSAMYFCASSSQRGQTEAFFGQGTRLTVV.

About this clonotype: A much larger clone is a single base away; this may be a read error. The CDR3 DNA reads as TGCACCAGCAGCTCGACAGGGGACGGCACAGATACGCAGTATTTT. Protein sequence: CTSSSTGDGTDTQYF. The chain uses TRBV5-1 and TRBJ2-3, with 8 bases fitting TRBD1. This CDR3 comprises 15 residues. Germline CDR1 SGHRS, CDR2 YFSETQ.

The chain employs TRBV7-9 and TRBJ1-1, with a tentative D call TRBD1 (5 bases). CDR1 and CDR2 (germline): SEHNR, FQNEAQ (reference sequence). The germline V and J ends were trimmed by 5 bases and 6 bases, with 13 bases remaining between them. The CDR3 covers 13 residues. CDR3 coding DNA: TGTGCCAGCAGCCTCGCGGGGGAACCTGAAGCTTTCTTT. Residues: CASSLAGEPEAFF.

Ten or more counts support this clonotype. The J gene is TRBJ2-3, the V gene TRBV10-3, with no clear D. Per germline, CDR1 ENHRY and CDR2 SYGVKD. The CDR3 covers 15 residues. The V gene lost 2 bases and the J gene lost 2 bases, with 11 bases spanning the gap. The CDR3 reads CAISERSEFTDTQYF. CDR3 bases: TGTGCCATCAGTGAGAGGTCCGAGTTCACAGATACGCAGTATTTT.

This clonotype has a count of ten or more. This sequence joins TRBV7-2 and TRBJ2-2; 8 bases map to TRBD1. Germline lookup yields CDR1 SGHTA and CDR2 FQGNSA. The trim removed 1 base at V and 3 bases at J, leaving 7 bases unmatched. CDR3 length: 17 amino acids. Written as DNA, the CDR3 is TGTGCCAGCAGCTTAGATTGGCAGGGGGCTGACACCGGGGAGCTGTTTTTT. Its translation is CASSLDWQGADTGELFF.

Ten or more counts support this clonotype. The gene calls are TRBV6-2 or TRBV6-3 and TRBJ1-1, with unresolved D. CDR3 size: 12 residues. V dropped 5 bases and J dropped 0 bases, with 4 bases sitting between them. CDR1 and CDR2 from the germline V gene are MNHEY and SVGEGT. CDR3 amino acids: CASSRMNTEAFF. Written as DNA, the CDR3 is TGTGCCAGCAGTAGGATGAACACTGAAGCTTTCTTT.

This clonotype was counted ten times or more. The chain links TRBV6-2 or TRBV6-3 to TRBJ2-5, with D possibly matching TRBD1 (6 bases). Germline-derived CDR1 and CDR2 are MNHEY and SVGEGT. Trimming shortened V by 5 bases and J by 4 bases, and 11 bases separated the two germline ends. This CDR3 comprises 13 residues. The CDR3 region has the DNA TGTGCCAGCAGTCAGGGGATGGGAGAGACCCAGTACTTC. Its protein product is CASSQGMGETQYF.

Written as DNA, the CDR3 is TGTGCCAGCAGCTTAGCGGCCGGGACACCTTACGAGCAGTACTTC. Translated: CASSLAAGTPYEQYF. The chain joins TRBV11-1 to TRBJ2-7; the D gene is possibly TRBD1 (6 bases). Trimming cost V 0 bases and J 4 bases, with 13 bases left between them. Germline V gives CDR1 SGHAT, CDR2 FQDESV (reference sequence). The CDR3 spans 15 residues.

This chain joins TRBV19 and TRBJ2-3; D is unresolved. CDR3 length equals 13 residues. Germline values: CDR1 LNHDA, CDR2 SQIVND (reference sequence). The V and J ends lost 1 base and 3 bases respectively, with 5 bases between them. In nucleotides, the CDR3 is TGTGCCAGTAGTATAGCCGGGACAGATACGCAGTATTTT. Amino acid sequence: CASSIAGTDTQYF.

This clonotype was counted between two and nine times. In nucleotides, the CDR3 is TGTGCCAGCAGCTCCGACGGGCCGGCCTACAATGAGCAGTTCTTC. Its protein is CASSSDGPAYNEQFF. J is TRBJ2-1 and V is TRBV7-3, with D unresolved. In germline, CDR1 is SGHTA, CDR2 FQGTGA. This CDR3 is 15 amino acids long. With 4 bases removed from V and 2 bases from J, the gap between germline ends came to 12 bases.